The present T cell receptor (beta chain) was sequenced within a study of blood T cell repertoires in COVID-19. Study information: Both acute and convalescent COVID-19 samples were obtained from the United States, Italy and Spain. The cDNA or gDNA used as material had been derived from T cells, B-cell-depleted T cells, or PBMCs.

The assay was immunoSEQ multiplex PCR, and TCRdb's table has in-frame clones only and misses some. The profile shows some 70,000 clones, 75% to 90% of them singletons. CDR3 length: 12 residues. V shed 6 bases and J 8 bases; nucleotides not matched to a gene: 3. Germline loops: CDR1 LNHDA, CDR2 SQIVND (reference sequence). The specimen was peripheral blood. The J gene is TRBJ2-1, the V gene TRBV19, with TRBD2 matching 8 bases. The origin of this receptor is a woman aged 80 or over with active COVID-19. CDR3 residues: CASRAGGDEQFF. The CDR3 DNA sequence: TGTGCCAGTAGGGCGGGAGGCGATGAGCAGTTCTTC.